This T cell receptor beta chain was obtained from a study of early T cells in non-severe SARS-CoV-2 infection. Study findings and constraints: Anti-spike CD8 specificities were favored by VDJdb matching, whose results missed private and CD4 specificities.

Individual cDNA molecules were tagged with unique molecular identifiers. TCRdb fed the 5' RACE reads into MiXCR, producing one record per CDR3 protein. The data hold around 80,000 distinct CDR3 sequences, with less than 15% observed a single time. This clonotype came up many times. Its antigen is undetermined. The TCR originated in an adult who was a healthcare worker with PCR-confirmed SARS-CoV-2 infection or an uninfected control (not recorded which). Sequenced material: whole blood.

This CDR3 is CASTSGGGQEKLFF. The CDR3 region has the DNA TGTGCCAGCACTTCCGGAGGGGGGCAAGAAAAACTGTTTTTT. This chain connects TRBV28 to TRBJ1-4; a possible D gene is TRBD1 (6 bases). Trimming left V 7 bases short and J 8 bases short, with 17 bases between. CDR3 size: 14 residues. CDR1 and CDR2 (germline): MDHEN, SYDVKM.